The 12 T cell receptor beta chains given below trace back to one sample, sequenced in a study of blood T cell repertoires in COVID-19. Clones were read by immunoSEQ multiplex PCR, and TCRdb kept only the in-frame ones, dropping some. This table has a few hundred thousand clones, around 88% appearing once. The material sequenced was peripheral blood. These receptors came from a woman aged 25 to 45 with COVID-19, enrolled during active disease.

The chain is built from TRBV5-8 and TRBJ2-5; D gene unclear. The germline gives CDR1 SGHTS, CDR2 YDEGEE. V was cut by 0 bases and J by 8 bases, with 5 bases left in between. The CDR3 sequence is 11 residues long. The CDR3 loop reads CASSLAFTQYF. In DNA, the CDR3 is TGTGCCAGCAGCTTGGCTTTCACCCAGTACTTC.

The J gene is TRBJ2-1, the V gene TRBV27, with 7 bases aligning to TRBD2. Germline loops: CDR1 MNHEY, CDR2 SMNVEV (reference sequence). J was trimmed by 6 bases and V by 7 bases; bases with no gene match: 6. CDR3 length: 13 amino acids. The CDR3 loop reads CASKSLAGNEQFF. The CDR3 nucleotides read TGTGCCAGCAAGAGTTTAGCGGGCAATGAGCAGTTCTTC.

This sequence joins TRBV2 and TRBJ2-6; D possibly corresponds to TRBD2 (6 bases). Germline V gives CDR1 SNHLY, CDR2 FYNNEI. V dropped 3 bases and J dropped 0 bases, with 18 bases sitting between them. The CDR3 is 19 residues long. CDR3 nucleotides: TGTGCCAGCAGTGAGCCCGCGGAGGGGCCGGTCTCTGGGGCCAACGTCCTGACTTTC. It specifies CASSEPAEGPVSGANVLTF.

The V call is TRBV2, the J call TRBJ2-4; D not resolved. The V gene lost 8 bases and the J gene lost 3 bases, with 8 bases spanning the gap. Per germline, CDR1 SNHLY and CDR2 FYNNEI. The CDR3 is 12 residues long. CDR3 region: CASSADKNIQYF. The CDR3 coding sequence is TGTGCCAGCTCTGCAGACAAAAACATTCAGTACTTC.

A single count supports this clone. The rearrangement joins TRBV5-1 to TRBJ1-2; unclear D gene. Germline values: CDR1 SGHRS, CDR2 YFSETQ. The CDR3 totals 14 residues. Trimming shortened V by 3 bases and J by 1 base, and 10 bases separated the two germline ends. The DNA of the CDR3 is TGCGCCAGCAGCTCCGGACGGGATAACTATGGCTACACCTTC. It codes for CASSSGRDNYGYTF.

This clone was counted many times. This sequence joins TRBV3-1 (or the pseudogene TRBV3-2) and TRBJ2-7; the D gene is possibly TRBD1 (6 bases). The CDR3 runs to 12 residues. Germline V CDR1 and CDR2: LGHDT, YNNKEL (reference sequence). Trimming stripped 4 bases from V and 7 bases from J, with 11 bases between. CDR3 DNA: TGTGCCAGCAGCCGCCAGGGGAATGAGCAGTACTTC. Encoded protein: CASSRQGNEQYF.

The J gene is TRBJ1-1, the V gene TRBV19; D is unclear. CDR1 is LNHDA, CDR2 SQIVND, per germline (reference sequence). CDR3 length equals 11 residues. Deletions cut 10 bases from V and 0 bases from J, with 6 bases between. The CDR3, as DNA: TGTGCCACCTATATGAACACTGAAGCTTTCTTT. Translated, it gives CATYMNTEAFF.

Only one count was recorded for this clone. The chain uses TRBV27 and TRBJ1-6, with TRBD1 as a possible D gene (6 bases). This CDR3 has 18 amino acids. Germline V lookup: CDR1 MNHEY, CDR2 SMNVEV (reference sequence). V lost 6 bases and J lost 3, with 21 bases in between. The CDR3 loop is CASSRRQAPPLYNSPLHF. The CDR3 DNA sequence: TGTGCCAGCAGCAGAAGACAGGCCCCCCCTCTCTATAATTCACCCCTCCACTTT.

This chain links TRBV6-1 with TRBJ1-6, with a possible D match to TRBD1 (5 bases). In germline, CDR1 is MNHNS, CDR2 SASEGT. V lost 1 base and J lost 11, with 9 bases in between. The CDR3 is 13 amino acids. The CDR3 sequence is CASSEERGTPLHF. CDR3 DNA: TGTGCCAGCAGTGAAGAAAGGGGAACACCCCTCCACTTT.

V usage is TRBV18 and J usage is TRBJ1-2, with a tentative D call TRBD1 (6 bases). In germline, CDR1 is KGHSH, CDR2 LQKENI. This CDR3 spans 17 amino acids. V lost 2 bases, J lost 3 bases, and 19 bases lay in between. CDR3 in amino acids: CASSPFQVQGRDYGYTF. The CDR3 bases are TGTGCCAGCTCACCATTTCAGGTCCAGGGGAGGGACTATGGCTACACCTTC. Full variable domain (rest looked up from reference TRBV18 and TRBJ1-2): NAGVMQNPRHLVRRRGQEARLRCSPMKGHSHVYWYRQLPEEGLKFMVYLQKENIIDESGMPKERFSAEFPKEGPSILRIQQVVRGDSAAYFCASSPFQVQGRDYGYTFGSGTRLTVV.

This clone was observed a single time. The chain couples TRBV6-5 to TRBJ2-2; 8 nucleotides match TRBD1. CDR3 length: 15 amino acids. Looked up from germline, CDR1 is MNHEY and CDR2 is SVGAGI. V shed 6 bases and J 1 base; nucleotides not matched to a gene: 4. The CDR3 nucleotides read TGTGCCAGCAGATCCGACAGGGGGAACACCGGGGAGCTGTTTTTT. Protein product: CASRSDRGNTGELFF.

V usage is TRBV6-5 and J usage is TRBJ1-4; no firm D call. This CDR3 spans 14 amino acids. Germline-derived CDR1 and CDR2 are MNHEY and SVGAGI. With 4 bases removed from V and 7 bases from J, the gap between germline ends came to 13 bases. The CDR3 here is CASSFLASGEKLFF. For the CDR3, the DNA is TGTGCCAGCAGTTTCCTGGCGTCGGGTGAAAAACTGTTTTTT.